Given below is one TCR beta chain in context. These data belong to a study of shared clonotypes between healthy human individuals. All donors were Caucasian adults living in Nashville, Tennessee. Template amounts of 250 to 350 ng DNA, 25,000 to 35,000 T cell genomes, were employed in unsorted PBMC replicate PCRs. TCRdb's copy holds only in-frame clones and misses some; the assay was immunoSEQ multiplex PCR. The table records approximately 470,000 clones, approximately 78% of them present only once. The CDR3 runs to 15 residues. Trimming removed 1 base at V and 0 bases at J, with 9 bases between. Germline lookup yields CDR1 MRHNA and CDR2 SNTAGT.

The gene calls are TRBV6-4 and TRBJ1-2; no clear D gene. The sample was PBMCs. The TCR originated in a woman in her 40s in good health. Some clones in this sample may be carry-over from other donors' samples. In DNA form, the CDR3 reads TGTGCCAGCAGTGACTTCGCAGGAGCTAACTATGGCTACACCTTC. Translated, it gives CASSDFAGANYGYTF.